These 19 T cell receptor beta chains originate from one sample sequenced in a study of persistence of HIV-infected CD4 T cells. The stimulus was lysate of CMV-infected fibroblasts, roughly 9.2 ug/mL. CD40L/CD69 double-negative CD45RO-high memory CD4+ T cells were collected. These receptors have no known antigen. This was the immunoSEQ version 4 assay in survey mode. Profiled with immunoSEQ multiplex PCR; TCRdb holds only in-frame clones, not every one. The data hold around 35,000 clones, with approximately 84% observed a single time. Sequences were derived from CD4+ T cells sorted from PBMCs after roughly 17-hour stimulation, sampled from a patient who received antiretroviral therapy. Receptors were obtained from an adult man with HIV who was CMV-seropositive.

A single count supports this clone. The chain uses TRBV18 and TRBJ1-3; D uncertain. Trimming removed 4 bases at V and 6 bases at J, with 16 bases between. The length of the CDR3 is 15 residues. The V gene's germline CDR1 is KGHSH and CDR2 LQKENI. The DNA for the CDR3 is TGTGCCAGCTCACTCCGGGAGAGAGGCGAAAACACCATATATTTT. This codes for CASSLRERGENTIYF.

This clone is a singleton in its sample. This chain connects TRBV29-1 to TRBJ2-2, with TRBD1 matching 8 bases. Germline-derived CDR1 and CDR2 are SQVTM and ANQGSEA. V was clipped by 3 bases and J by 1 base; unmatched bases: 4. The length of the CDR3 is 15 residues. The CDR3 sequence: CSVEPGTGNTGELFF. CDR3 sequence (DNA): TGCAGCGTTGAGCCCGGGACAGGGAACACCGGGGAGCTGTTTTTT.

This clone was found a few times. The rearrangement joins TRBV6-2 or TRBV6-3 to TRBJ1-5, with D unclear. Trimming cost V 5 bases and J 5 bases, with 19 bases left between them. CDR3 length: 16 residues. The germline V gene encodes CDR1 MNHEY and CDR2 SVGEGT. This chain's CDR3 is CASSPDGLGLHQPQHF. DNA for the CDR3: TGTGCCAGCAGTCCGGACGGGCTGGGCCTCCATCAGCCCCAGCATTTT.

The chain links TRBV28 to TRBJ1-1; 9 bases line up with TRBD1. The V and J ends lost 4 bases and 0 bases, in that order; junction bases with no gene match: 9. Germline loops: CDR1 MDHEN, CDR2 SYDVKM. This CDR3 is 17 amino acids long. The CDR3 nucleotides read TGTGCCAGCAGTTCGCCGGGACAGGGTAAAATGAACACTGAAGCTTTCTTT. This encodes CASSSPGQGKMNTEAFF.

The CDR3, as DNA: TGTGCCAGCAGCGGCTCGTACGGGGTTGGGTCGTCACCCCTCCACTTT. Amino acids: CASSGSYGVGSSPLHF. This rearrangement joins TRBV9 to TRBJ1-6, with D unclear. CDR3 size: 16 residues. CDR1 and CDR2 (germline): SGDLS, YYNGEE. V was clipped by 3 bases and J by 10 bases, with 20 bases between them.

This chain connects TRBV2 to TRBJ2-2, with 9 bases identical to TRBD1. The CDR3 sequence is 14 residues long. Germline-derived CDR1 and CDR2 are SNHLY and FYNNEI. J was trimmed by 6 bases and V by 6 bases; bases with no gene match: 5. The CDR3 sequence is CASRDRGVAGELFF. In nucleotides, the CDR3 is TGTGCCAGCAGAGACAGGGGGGTGGCCGGGGAGCTGTTTTTT.

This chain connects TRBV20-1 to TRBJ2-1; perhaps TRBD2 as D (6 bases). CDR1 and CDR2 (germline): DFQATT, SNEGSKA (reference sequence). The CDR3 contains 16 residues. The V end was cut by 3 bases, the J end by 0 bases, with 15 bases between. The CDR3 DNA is TGCAGTGCTAGTCGGGGGACTCCGAGCTCCTACAATGAGCAGTTCTTC. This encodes CSASRGTPSSYNEQFF.

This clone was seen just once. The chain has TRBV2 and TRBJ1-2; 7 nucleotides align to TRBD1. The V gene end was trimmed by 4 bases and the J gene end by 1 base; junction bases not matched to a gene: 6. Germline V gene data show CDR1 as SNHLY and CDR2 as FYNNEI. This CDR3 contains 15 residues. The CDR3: CASSVRQGFNYGYTF. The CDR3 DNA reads TGTGCCAGCAGTGTGCGACAGGGTTTTAACTATGGCTACACCTTC.

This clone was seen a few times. The chain's CDR3 is CASSVRRAAGELFF. In nucleotides, the CDR3 is TGTGCCAGTAGCGTTAGGAGGGCAGCCGGGGAGCTGTTTTTT. The chain recombines TRBV19 with TRBJ2-2; TRBD2 might be the D (6 bases). With 6 bases removed from V and 6 bases from J, the gap between germline ends came to 14 bases. In germline, CDR1 is LNHDA, CDR2 SQIVND (reference sequence). This CDR3 spans 14 amino acids.

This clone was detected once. This CDR3 reads CASDRASGANVLTF. CDR3 bases: TGTGCCAGCGACAGGGCCTCTGGGGCCAACGTCCTGACTTTC. V and J are TRBV6-5 and TRBJ2-6, with TRBD1 matching over 7 bases. In germline, CDR1 is MNHEY, CDR2 SVGAGI. With 8 bases clipped from V and 0 bases from J, the junction kept 1 base outside the gene matches. CDR3 length: 14 amino acids.

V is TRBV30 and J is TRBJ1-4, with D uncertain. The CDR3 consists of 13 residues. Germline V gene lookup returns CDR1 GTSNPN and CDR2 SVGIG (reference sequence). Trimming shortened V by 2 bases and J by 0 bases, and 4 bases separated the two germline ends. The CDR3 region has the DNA TGTGCCTGGAGTATTACAACTAATGAAAAACTGTTTTTT. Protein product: CAWSITTNEKLFF.

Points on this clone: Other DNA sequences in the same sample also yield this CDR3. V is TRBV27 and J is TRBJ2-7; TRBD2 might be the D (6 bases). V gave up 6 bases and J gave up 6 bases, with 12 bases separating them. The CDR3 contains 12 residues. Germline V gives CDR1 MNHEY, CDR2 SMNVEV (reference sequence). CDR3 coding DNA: TGTGCCAGCAGGCCGGCCGGGGGCGAGCAGTACTTC. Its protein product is CASRPAGGEQYF.

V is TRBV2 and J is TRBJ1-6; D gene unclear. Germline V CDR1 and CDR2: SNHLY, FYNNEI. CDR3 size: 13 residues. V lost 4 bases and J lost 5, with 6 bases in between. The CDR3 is CASSGQDNSPLHF. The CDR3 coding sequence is TGTGCCAGCAGTGGGCAGGATAATTCACCCCTCCACTTT.

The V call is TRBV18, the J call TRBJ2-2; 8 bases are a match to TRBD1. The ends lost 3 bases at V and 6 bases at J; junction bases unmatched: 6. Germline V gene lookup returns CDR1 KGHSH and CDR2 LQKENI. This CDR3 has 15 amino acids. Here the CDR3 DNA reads TGTGCCAGCTCACCCGGACAGGGACGTCCCGGGGAGCTGTTTTTT. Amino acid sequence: CASSPGQGRPGELFF.

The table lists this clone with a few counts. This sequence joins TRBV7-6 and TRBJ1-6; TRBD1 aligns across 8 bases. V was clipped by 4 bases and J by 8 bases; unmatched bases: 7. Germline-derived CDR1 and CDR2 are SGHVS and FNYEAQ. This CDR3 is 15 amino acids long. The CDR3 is CASSSRQGRDSPLHF. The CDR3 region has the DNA TGTGCCAGCAGCTCTAGACAGGGGAGGGATTCACCCCTCCACTTT.

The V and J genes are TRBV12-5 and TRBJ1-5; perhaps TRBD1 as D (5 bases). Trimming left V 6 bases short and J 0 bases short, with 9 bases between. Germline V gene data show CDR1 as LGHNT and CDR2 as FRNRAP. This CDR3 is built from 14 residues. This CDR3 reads CASGSGYSNQPQHF. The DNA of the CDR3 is TGTGCTAGTGGATCAGGGTATAGCAATCAGCCCCAGCATTTT. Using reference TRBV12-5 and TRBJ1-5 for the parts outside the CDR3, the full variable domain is DARVTQTPRHKVTEMGQEVTMRCQPILGHNTVFWYRQTMMQGLELLAYFRNRAPLDDSGMPKDRFSAEMPDATLATLKIQPSEPRDSAVYFCASGSGYSNQPQHFGDGTRLSIL.

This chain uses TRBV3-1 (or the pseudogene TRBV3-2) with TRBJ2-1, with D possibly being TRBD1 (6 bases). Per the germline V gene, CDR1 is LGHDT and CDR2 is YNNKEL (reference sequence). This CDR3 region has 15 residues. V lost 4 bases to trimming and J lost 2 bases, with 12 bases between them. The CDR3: CASSRTRTAYNEQFF. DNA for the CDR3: TGTGCCAGCAGCCGGACTCGGACAGCCTACAATGAGCAGTTCTTC.

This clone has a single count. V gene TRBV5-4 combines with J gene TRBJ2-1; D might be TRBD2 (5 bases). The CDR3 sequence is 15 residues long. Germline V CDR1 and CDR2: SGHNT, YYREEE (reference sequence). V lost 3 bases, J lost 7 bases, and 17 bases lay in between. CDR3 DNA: TGTGCCAGCAGCTCTGTTCCGGGCCCGGGGAATGAGCAGTTCTTC. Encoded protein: CASSSVPGPGNEQFF. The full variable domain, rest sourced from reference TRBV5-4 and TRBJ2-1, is ETGVTQSPTHLIKTRGQQVTLRCSSQSGHNTVSWYQQALGQGPQFIFQYYREEENGRGNFPPRFSGLQFPNYSSELNVNALELDDSALYLCASSSVPGPGNEQFFGPGTRLTVL.

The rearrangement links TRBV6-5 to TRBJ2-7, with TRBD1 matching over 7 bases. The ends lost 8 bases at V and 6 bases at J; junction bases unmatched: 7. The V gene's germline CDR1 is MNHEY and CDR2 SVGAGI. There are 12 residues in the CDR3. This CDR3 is CASDRDLGEQYF. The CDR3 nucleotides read TGTGCCAGCGACAGGGATCTTGGCGAGCAGTACTTC.